This T cell receptor beta chain came from a study of blood T cell repertoires in COVID-19. The germline V gene encodes CDR1 SGHRS and CDR2 YFSETQ. Trimming removed 5 bases from V and 8 bases from J; junction bases left unmatched: 11. The CDR3 runs 16 residues. Original handling: Using reference gene primer amplification, nucleated cell counts were estimated. Sequencing used immunoSEQ multiplex PCR; TCRdb keeps in-frame clones, though not all of them. V and J calls and clone size are given by that table; D and trimming were obtained from the DNA. The table records some 700,000 clones, 70% to 90% of them present only once.

The chain couples TRBV5-1 to TRBJ2-7, with 15 bases fitting TRBD2. Sequencing was done on a sample of peripheral blood. The source is a woman aged 18 to 35 with acute or convalescent COVID-19. The CDR3 bases are TGCGCCAGCAGTCCGTCGGGACTAGCGGGGGGCCTGCAGCAGTACTTC. It translates to CASSPSGLAGGLQQYF.